This T cell receptor beta chain was observed in a study of shared clonotypes between healthy human individuals. This CDR3 region has 15 residues. V was shortened by 2 bases and J by 5 bases, with 11 bases between the two germline ends. CDR1 is SGHRS and CDR2 is YFSETQ in the germline V gene. The repertoire was sequenced with immunoSEQ multiplex PCR; TCRdb's copy has only in-frame clones and lacks some. The sample shows about 330,000 clones, roughly 84% of them seen only once. Donors were healthy HIV-negative adults without recently reported acute infections or vaccinations. The specimen was memory CD8+ T cells sorted from blood. Regarding subset: CD45RO+ cells pooled with CCR7-negative TemRA cells. The genes are TRBV5-1 and TRBJ1-6, with D perhaps matching TRBD1 (5 bases). The clonotype originates from a man between 18 and 29 years old in good health. CDR3 nucleotide sequence: TGCGCCAGCAGCTTCGGGGCAGCAGATAATTCACCCCTCCACTTT. Translated: CASSFGAADNSPLHF.